The sequence of this T cell receptor beta chain was determined in a study of cytomegalovirus exposure and HLA in healthy donors. CDR3 length: 16 residues. J was trimmed by 3 bases and V by 5 bases; bases with no gene match: 10. CDR1 and CDR2 (germline): LNHDA, SQIVND (reference sequence). This PCR relied on a set of 60 Vbeta primers and 13 Jbeta primers. Original processing methods: It was a later analysis that counted tens of millions of unique TCR beta chains, of which roughly 10 million were shared. The data were produced by immunoSEQ multiplex PCR, yet TCRdb's version contains in-frame clones alone and is incomplete. The V and J calls and clone size were taken over from that table, and D and trimming were inferred from the DNA. The sample has some 130,000 clones, roughly four fifths seen once.

The sequence was collected from a man aged 25 to 40 in good health and CMV-seronegative. The sample consisted of PBMCs. The rearrangement uses TRBV19 and TRBJ1-2; 9 bases line up with TRBD1. The CDR3 sequence is CASSLLGGQGYYGYTF. The DNA for the CDR3 is TGTGCCAGTAGTCTCCTAGGGGGACAGGGATACTATGGCTACACCTTC.